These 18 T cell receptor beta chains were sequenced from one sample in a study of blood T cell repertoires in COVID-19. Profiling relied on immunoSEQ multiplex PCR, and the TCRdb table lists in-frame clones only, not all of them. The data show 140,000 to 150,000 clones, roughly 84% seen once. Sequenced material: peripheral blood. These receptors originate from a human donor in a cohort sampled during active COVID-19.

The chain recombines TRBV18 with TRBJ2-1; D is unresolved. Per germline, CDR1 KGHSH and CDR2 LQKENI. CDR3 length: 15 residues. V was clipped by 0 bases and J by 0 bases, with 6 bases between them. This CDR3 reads CASSPPVSSYNEQFF. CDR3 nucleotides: TGTGCCAGCTCACCACCGGTGAGCTCCTACAATGAGCAGTTCTTC.

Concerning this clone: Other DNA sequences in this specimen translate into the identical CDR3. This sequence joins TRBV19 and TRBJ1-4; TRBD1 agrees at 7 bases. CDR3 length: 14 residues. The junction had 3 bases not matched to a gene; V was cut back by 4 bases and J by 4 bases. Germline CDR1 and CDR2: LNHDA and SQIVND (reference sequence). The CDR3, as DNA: TGTGCCAGTAGTACCCGGGACAGTAATGAAAAACTGTTTTTT. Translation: CASSTRDSNEKLFF.

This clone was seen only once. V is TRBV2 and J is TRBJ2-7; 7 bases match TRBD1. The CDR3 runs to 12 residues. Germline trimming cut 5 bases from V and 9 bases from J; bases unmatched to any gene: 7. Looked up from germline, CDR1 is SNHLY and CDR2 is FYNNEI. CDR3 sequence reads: CASSIGTVGQYV. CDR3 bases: TGTGCCAGCAGTATTGGGACAGTTGGGCAGTACGTC.

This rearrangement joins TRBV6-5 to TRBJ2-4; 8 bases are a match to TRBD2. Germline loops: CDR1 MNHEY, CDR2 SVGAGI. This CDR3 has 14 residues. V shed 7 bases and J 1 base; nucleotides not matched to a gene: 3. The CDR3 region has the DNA TGTGCCAGCAACCCTAGCGGGGCCAAAAACATTCAGTACTTC. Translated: CASNPSGAKNIQYF.

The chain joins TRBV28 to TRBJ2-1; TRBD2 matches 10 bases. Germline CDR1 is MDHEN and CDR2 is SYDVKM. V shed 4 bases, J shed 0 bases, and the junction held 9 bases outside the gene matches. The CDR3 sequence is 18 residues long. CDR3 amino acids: CASSSLGLAGGSYNEQFF. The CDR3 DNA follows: TGTGCCAGCAGTTCCCTTGGATTAGCGGGGGGCTCCTACAATGAGCAGTTCTTC. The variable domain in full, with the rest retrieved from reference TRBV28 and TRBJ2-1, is DVKVTQSSRYLVKRTGEKVFLECVQDMDHENMFWYRQDPGLGLRLIYFSYDVKMKEKGDIPEGYSVSREKKERFSLILESASTNQTSMYLCASSSLGLAGGSYNEQFFGPGTRLTVL.

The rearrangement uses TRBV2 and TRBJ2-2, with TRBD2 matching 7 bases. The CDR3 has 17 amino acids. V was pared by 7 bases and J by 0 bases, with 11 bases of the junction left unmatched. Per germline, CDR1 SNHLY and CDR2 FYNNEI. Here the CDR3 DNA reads TGTGCCAGCACCCTCCGGGGAGGGTCCTCGAACACCGGGGAGCTGTTTTTT. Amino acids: CASTLRGGSSNTGELFF.

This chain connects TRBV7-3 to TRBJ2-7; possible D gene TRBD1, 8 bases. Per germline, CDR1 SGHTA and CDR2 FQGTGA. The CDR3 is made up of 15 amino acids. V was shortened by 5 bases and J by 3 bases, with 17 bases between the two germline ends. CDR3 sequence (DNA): TGTGCCAGCAGCGTATCGACAGGGGAGGGCTACGAGCAGTACTTC. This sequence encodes CASSVSTGEGYEQYF.

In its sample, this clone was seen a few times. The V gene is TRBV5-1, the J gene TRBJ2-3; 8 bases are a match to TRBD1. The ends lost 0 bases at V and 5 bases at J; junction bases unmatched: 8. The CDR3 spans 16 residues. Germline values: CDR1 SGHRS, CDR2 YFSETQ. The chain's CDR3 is CASSLADRGVKDTQYF. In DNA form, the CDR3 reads TGCGCCAGCAGCTTGGCCGACAGGGGCGTCAAAGATACGCAGTATTTT.

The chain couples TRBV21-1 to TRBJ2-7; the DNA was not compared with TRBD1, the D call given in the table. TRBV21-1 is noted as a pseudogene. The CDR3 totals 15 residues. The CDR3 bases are TGTGCCAGCCCGAAGACCAGGAAGTCGGCCTACGAGCAGTACGTC. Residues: CASPKTRKSAYEQYV.

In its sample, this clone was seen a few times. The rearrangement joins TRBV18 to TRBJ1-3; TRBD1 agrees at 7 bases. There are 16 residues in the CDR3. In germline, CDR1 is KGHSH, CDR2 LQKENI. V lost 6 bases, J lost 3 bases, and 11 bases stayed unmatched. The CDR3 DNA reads TGTGCCAGCTCCCCATCCGGGACAGATAATGGAAACACCATATATTTT. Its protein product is CASSPSGTDNGNTIYF.

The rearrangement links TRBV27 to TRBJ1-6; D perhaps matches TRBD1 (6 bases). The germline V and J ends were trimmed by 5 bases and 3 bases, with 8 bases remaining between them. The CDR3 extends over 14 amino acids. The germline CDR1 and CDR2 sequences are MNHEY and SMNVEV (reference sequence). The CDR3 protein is CASSQTGYNSPLHF. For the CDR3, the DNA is TGTGCCAGCAGTCAGACAGGCTATAATTCACCCCTCCACTTT.

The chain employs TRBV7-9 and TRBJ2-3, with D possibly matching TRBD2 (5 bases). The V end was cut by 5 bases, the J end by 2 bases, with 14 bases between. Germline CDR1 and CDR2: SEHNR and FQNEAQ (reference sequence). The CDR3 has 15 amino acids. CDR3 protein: CASSGLALLTDTQYF. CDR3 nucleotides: TGTGCCAGCAGCGGGCTAGCCCTACTCACAGATACGCAGTATTTT.

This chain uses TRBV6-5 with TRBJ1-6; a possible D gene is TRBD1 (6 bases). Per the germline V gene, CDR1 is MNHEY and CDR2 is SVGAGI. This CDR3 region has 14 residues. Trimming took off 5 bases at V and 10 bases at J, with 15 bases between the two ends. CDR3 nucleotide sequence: TGTGCCAGCAGTACCCCGGGGGGCGTCTCACCCCTCCACTTT. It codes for CASSTPGGVSPLHF.

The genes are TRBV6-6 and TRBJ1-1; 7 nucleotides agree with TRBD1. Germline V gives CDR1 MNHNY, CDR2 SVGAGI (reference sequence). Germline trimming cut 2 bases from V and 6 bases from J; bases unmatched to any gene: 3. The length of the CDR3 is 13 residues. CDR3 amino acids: CASSYTRGAEAFF. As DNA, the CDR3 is TGTGCCAGCAGTTACACCAGGGGGGCTGAAGCTTTCTTT.

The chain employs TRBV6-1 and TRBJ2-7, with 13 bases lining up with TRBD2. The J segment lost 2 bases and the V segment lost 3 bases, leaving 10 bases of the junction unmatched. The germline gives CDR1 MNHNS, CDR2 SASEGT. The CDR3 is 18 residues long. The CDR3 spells CASSDVGLAGAAPYEQYV. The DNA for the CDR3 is TGTGCCAGCAGTGACGTCGGACTAGCGGGAGCAGCACCCTACGAGCAGTACGTC.

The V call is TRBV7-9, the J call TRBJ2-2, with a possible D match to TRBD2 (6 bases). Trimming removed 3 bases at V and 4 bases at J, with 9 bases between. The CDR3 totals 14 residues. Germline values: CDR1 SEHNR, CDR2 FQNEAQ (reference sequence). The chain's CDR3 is CASSFGGGTGELFF. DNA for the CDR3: TGTGCCAGCAGCTTCGGGGGTGGCACCGGGGAGCTGTTTTTT.

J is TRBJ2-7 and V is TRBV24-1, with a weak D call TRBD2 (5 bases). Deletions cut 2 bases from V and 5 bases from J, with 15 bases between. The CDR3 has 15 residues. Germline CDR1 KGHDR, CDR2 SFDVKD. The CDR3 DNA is TGTGCCACCAGTGATTCGCCCGCGGGCAAGCACGAGCAGTACTTC. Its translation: CATSDSPAGKHEQYF.

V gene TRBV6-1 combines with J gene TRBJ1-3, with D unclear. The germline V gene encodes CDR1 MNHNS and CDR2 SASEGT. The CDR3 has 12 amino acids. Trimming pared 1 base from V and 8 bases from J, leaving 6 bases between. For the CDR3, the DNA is TGTGCCAGCAGTGAAGTGGGAGACACCATATATTTT. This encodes CASSEVGDTIYF.